Included here is one T cell receptor (beta chain) sequence, with context. Its antigen target is currently unknown. No much larger clone exists at a distance of one base, and base qualities are not known. Relative to germline, V is 4 bases shorter and J is 0 bases shorter, with 14 bases between their ends. CDR1 and CDR2 are read off the germline V gene as SGHRS and YFSETQ. The CDR3 runs 16 residues from the cysteine to the phenylalanine. Kept here is only the CDR3 DNA, which spans 48 bases and is read in frame from base 1. Libraries were built with the immunoSEQ multiplex PCR assay. For the multiplex PCR, a mixture combining 60 forward primers for TCR Vbeta segments and 13 reverse primers for TCR Jbeta segments was used. The CDR3 region of rearranged TCR beta genes was amplified from genomic DNA with a multiplex PCR assay. The amplified TCR beta libraries were sequenced on the Illumina HiSeq System as 87-base-pair reads. Turning to the authors' computational methods: A later analysis counted about 76 million unique TCR beta chains across the 650 to 800 repertoires, and roughly 9.9 million of these chains were shared by at least two donors. A nearest-neighbor algorithm error-corrected the raw reads and collapsed the reads into unique sequences, merging closely related sequences to remove PCR and sequencing errors. Alignment of CDR3 sequences to IMGT reference sequences was used to assign V, D and J gene segments. For a sequence to be retained, a match of at least six nucleotides to both a V gene segment and a J gene segment was required. A rearrangement counted as productive if the CDR3 had no stop codons and remained in frame with V and J, and every other rearrangement counted as non-productive. Following IMGT convention, CDR3 was defined as the stretch from the second conserved V-encoded cysteine up to the conserved J-encoded phenylalanine. The earlier analysis of about 610 of the donors excluded sequences that lacked an unambiguous match to a single V gene segment. An earlier analysis of 587 of the donors classified V segments as functional when productive rearrangements were above 56.7% and as segregating when the standard deviation between donors was above 5%. A statistical classification framework was built to diagnose cytomegalovirus status from the catalog of TCR beta chain sequences. V and J gene assignment, in a later analysis, came from comparing TCR nucleotide sequences with IMGT/GENE-DB human TR gene sequences. In a later analysis, CDR3 sequences and most-parsimonious VDJ recombination scenarios were assigned using the TCRdist pipeline. In a later analysis, each TCR beta chain was defined by its CDR3 amino acid sequence together with its V-gene family, and reads without a unique V-gene family were excluded. In a later analysis, 450 to 600 highly shared, low-generation-probability nucleotide sequences were removed to address suspected cross-contamination and a sequencing artifact. A later analysis calculated a clonal expansion index for each public chain from normalized within-repertoire ranks of inferred template counts. Generation probabilities in a later analysis came from a VDJ recombination model fitted to out-of-frame rearrangements, and those results were checked against IGoR. In a later analysis, TCR-TCR, TCR-HLA and TCR-CMV co-occurrence was scored with hypergeometric tests, and a repertoire-size bias correction was applied to TCR pairs. In a later analysis, false discovery rates were estimated by permuting HLA or CMV assignments 20 times. In a later analysis, co-occurring TCRs were grouped using DBSCAN, with TCRdist sequence similarity added in when clustering inside HLA-allele-positive subsets. For co-occurrence clustering, repertoires with fewer than 30,000 or more than 120,000 public chains were excluded, along with a handful of repertoires with anomalous nucleotide sharing. TCRdb took this table from immuneACCESS and kept in-frame rearrangements with V and J called. Such tables lack part of the clones; where checked against another copy, unresolved V genes explain under half of the gap, and the rest is unexplained. The DNA was the basis for D and trimming; V, J and clone size are from that table. This sample is represented by a few hundred thousand clones; 92% of them were singletons. The ten largest clones represent 1.5% to 2% of the sample.

The data are from a study of cytomegalovirus exposure and HLA in healthy donors (TCRdb year 2017). For the study in its entirety: An earlier analysis of roughly 500 of the donors reported about 250 Gb of sequence data and roughly 100 million unique TCR beta sequences from about 180 million T cells. About five DR-DQ haplotypes were handled as single units for association and clustering because linkage in the cohort was strong. An earlier analysis of around 580 of the donors used high-throughput TCR beta sequencing to judge whether each TCR beta V gene segment behaved as functional or pseudogenic. The study used immunosequencing to profile the T cell repertoires of hundreds of subjects and linked those repertoires to cytomegalovirus serostatus. A later genetic analysis took genome-wide SNP genotypes for about three fifths of the 666 donors and used that subset as a discovery cohort. About 280 gigabases of sequencing data and tens of millions of unique TCR sequences made up an early release that covered approximately 650 HLA-typed donors. To predict cytomegalovirus infection status, the study combined high-throughput TCR immunosequencing, statistical association of individual TCRs with disease status, and machine learning. Every repertoire in the discovery cohort had been generated on one and the same sequencing platform. The number of donors typed differed by locus, with roughly 620-630 for A, B, C, DRB1 and DQB1, 522 for DQA1, under 610 for DPA1, and around 460 for DPB1. In the later analysis, no new phenotypic data were used to find candidate immune exposures; instead, reliance was placed on TCR beta sequences and their occurrence across donors. The aim of the study was to test whether cataloging public T cell receptors could identify signatures of past pathogen exposure. Among the roughly 430 genotyped donors, around 79% belonged to the genetic ancestry cluster associated with self-reported Caucasian donors. Class I and class II HLA loci were covered by the typing at four-digit resolution. In a later analysis, previously published TCR beta repertoires from 670 or so donors were re-analyzed and high-resolution HLA genotyping was added so that TCR occurrence patterns could be studied. Along with the approximately 600-subject first cohort, a separate validation cohort of some 130 different subjects was used. Donor age, sex, ethnicity and CMV serostatus were collected together with the repertoire data. Across 398 genotyped donors of the cohort, an average of approximately 240,000 unique TCR beta nucleotide sequences per donor were sequenced, and 15% to 20% of those sequences were non-productive. Study-wide findings and limitations: V-gene and J-gene trimming of TCR beta chains was associated with a missense DCLRE1C variant in a later genetic analysis, and the association was replicated in an independent cohort. The authors suggested that the approach could potentially be extended to other disease states and immunological phenotypes. A cluster of highly shared sequence variants was judged likely to represent a technical artifact of the sequencing pipeline. A further reported finding was that TCR beta sequences accurately predicted the HLA-A and HLA-B alleles for most subjects in the first cohort. Correlated functional status among segregating V segments might be attributable to linkage disequilibrium, but an unknown experimental factor could not be ruled out. HLA typing was unavailable for some donors at each locus, so association tests used only the typed subset. Three of the identified cytomegalovirus-associated TCR beta chains were confirmed in vitro to be specific for cytomegalovirus antigens. Some IMGT-functional V segments, including TRBV6-2 and TRBV6-3, could not be distinguished by the 87-base-pair reads and were therefore excluded. When HLA alleles, especially DR and DQ, strongly co-occurred, attributing TCR associations to individual alleles was difficult. Immune exposure information for the cohort was limited to CMV serostatus. In both the original and validation cohorts, the classifier was reported to diagnose cytomegalovirus status with high specificity and sensitivity. A later analysis found that HLA-associated TCR beta chains were more clonally expanded and had lower generation probabilities than equally common non-associated chains. The study listed approximately 160 TCR beta chains as associated with cytomegalovirus. A later analysis associated approximately 17,000 TCR beta sequences with specific HLA alleles at a false discovery rate of 0.05. An earlier analysis of around 600 of the donors showed that most TCR beta V segments appeared in productive rearrangements either about 87% or about 30% of the time, which broadly matched IMGT annotations. Because counts were too low, roughly 16 rarely observed V segments, including chromosome 9 orphons, were left out of the earlier analysis of approximately 580 of the donors. Most TCR sequences were observed very rarely across donors, whereas some public TCRs were present in many individuals. Several of the top co-occurrence clusters appeared to be linked to parvovirus B19, influenza, CMV and Epstein-Barr virus, according to a later analysis. This cohort had only TCR beta chains sequenced, and the lack of alpha or paired-chain data limited which features could be detected. In a later genetic analysis, fewer N-insertions in productive TCRs were reported among donors in an Asian-associated ancestry cluster than the roughly 710-donor mean. In a later analysis, TCR association rates were found to vary across HLA loci, with the most associated TCRs seen for DRB1 alleles and the fewest for HLA-C alleles. Presence/absence analyses assumed roughly uniform sequencing depth across donors, an assumption that may not hold. In a later analysis, most CMV-associated TCR beta chains were found to appear HLA-restricted, with HLA associations seemingly driven largely by CMV exposure.

The cohort was made up of around 720 healthy bone marrow donors. At the time of sampling, every cohort member was nominally healthy, though immune exposures that went unrecorded were likely present. The donor tested CMV seronegative and was one of the 352 seronegative cohort members. Each donor provided a peripheral blood sample, and peripheral blood mononuclear cells were used for TCR beta sequencing. The Qiagen DNeasy Blood Extraction Kit was used to extract genomic DNA from the blood cell samples. Sequencing was carried out using PBMCs. The rearranged chain carries TRBV5-1 and TRBJ1-3; the D gene assignment is ambiguous. This receptor was obtained from a girl aged 2 to 10 in good health and CMV-seronegative. The CDR3 amino acid sequence is: CASSPGLGGSGNTIYF. The nucleotide sequence is given as TGCGCCAGCAGCCCTGGACTGGGAGGCTCTGGAAACACCATATATTTT.